Each of the 32 T cell receptor beta chains below was sequenced from the same sample in a study of blood T cell repertoires in COVID-19. Sequenced by immunoSEQ multiplex PCR; TCRdb stores in-frame clones only, minus some. Altogether hundreds of thousands of clones are present, nearly 90% being singletons, with the ten largest covering just under 1%. The sequenced sample consisted of PBMCs or T cells enriched from blood (not recorded which). The receptors originated from a woman aged 25 to 39 who had recovered from COVID-19.

This clone was detected once. The chain recombines TRBV7-9 with TRBJ1-1; perhaps TRBD1 as D (6 bases). V lost 5 bases to trimming and J lost 6 bases, with 10 bases between them. Germline V gives CDR1 SEHNR, CDR2 FQNEAQ (reference sequence). The CDR3 has 12 amino acids. The CDR3: CASSPSGAEAFF. For the CDR3, the DNA is TGTGCCAGCAGCCCATCAGGGGCTGAAGCTTTCTTT. Full variable domain (missing parts from reference TRBV7-9 and TRBJ1-1): DTGVSQNPRHKITKRGQNVTFRCDPISEHNRLYWYRQTLGQGPEFLTYFQNEAQLEKSRLLSDRFSAERPKGSFSTLEIQRTEQGDSAMYLCASSPSGAEAFFGQGTRLTVV.

CDR3 region: CASSPRGGGTDTQYF. The CDR3 nucleotides read TGTGCCAGCAGCCCGAGGGGGGGAGGTACAGATACGCAGTATTTT. V gene TRBV5-4 combines with J gene TRBJ2-3; D possibly corresponds to TRBD2 (7 bases). V lost 4 bases and J 3 bases, leaving 15 bases between the germline ends. The CDR3 is 15 residues long. Germline V gene lookup returns CDR1 SGHNT and CDR2 YYREEE (reference sequence).

The rearrangement uses TRBV9 and TRBJ2-1, with D possibly TRBD1 on 5 matching bases. V gave up 2 bases and J gave up 8 bases, with 14 bases separating them. The CDR3 sequence is 14 residues long. Germline V gives CDR1 SGDLS, CDR2 YYNGEE. CDR3 coding DNA: TGTGCCAGCAGCGTCTTAGGGGCCTCGGATGAGCAGTTCTTC. Protein sequence: CASSVLGASDEQFF. Supplemented by reference TRBV9 and TRBJ2-1, the full variable domain reads DSGVTQTPKHLITATGQRVTLRCSPRSGDLSVYWYQQSLDQGLQFLIQYYNGEERAKGNILERFSAQQFPDLHSELNLSSLELGDSALYFCASSVLGASDEQFFGPGTRLTVL.

The J gene is TRBJ1-1, the V gene TRBV7-2; TRBD1 is a possible D gene (6 bases). Germline lookup yields CDR1 SGHTA and CDR2 FQGNSA. Trimming took 5 bases from V and 4 from J, leaving 14 bases between them. CDR3 length: 14 residues. The CDR3 nucleotides read TGTGCCAGCAGCGAACAGGGATGGGGCACTGAAGCTTTCTTT. Its translation: CASSEQGWGTEAFF.

This chain uses TRBV5-1 with TRBJ1-6; perhaps TRBD1 as D (5 bases). The CDR3 consists of 15 residues. Germline lookup yields CDR1 SGHRS and CDR2 YFSETQ. V dropped 0 bases and J dropped 4 bases, with 8 bases sitting between them. The CDR3 here is CASSLAPGYNSPLHF. In nucleotides, the CDR3 is TGCGCCAGCAGCTTGGCGCCAGGGTATAATTCACCCCTCCACTTT.

This clone showed up just a few times. The chain joins TRBV11-2 to TRBJ2-1, with TRBD2 matching 7 bases. The CDR3 is 15 residues long. With 1 base clipped from V and 3 bases from J, the junction kept 3 bases outside the gene matches. Germline V CDR1 and CDR2: SGHAT, FQNNGV. For the CDR3, the DNA is TGTGCCAGCAGCTTAGGGCGCGGGAGCTACAATGAGCAGTTCTTC. Translation gives CASSLGRGSYNEQFF.

CDR3 nucleotides: TGCAGCGTTGAAGATTGGAATAGCTCATACAATGAGCAGTTCTTC. Amino acids: CSVEDWNSSYNEQFF. V usage is TRBV29-1 and J usage is TRBJ2-1, with D unclear. Trimming removed 0 bases at V and 4 bases at J, with 13 bases between. This CDR3 spans 15 amino acids. The germline CDR1 and CDR2 sequences are SQVTM and ANQGSEA.

This chain joins TRBV19 and TRBJ1-5; tentative D call: TRBD1 (6 bases). Per germline, CDR1 LNHDA and CDR2 SQIVND (reference sequence). The CDR3 has 13 residues. The germline V and J ends were trimmed by 6 bases and 13 bases, with 19 bases remaining between them. CDR3 in amino acids: CASSIEVVGAQHF. CDR3 bases: TGTGCCAGTAGCATCGAAGTAGTGGGGGCTCAGCATTTT.

V and J are TRBV5-6 and TRBJ2-5, with TRBD1 identical over 7 bases. Germline CDR1 reads SGHDT; CDR2 reads YYEEEE. J was trimmed by 5 bases and V by 2 bases; bases with no gene match: 12. CDR3 length equals 16 residues. The CDR3 DNA reads TGTGCCAGCAGCTTTCAGACAGGGTTACGAGGGGAGACCCAGTACTTC. Protein sequence: CASSFQTGLRGETQYF.

The gene calls are TRBV9 and TRBJ2-1, with 11 bases aligning to TRBD2. V lost 0 bases to trimming and J lost 1 base; unmatched junction nucleotides: 3. CDR1 and CDR2 from the germline V gene are SGDLS and YYNGEE. The CDR3 loop spans 17 amino acids. The CDR3 spells CASSVVSGGASYNEQFF. The CDR3 DNA reads as TGTGCCAGCAGCGTAGTTAGCGGGGGGGCGTCCTACAATGAGCAGTTCTTC.

The chain joins TRBV27 to TRBJ2-1; 7 bases match TRBD1. CDR1 is MNHEY, CDR2 SMNVEV, per germline (reference sequence). CDR3 length: 17 residues. The ends lost 0 bases at V and 3 bases at J; junction bases unmatched: 8. The CDR3 protein is CASSLSAPGQVYNEQFF. DNA for the CDR3: TGTGCCAGCAGTTTATCGGCCCCTGGACAGGTCTACAATGAGCAGTTCTTC.

Only one count was recorded for this clone. CDR3: CATYRNYEQYF. The CDR3 nucleotides are TGTGCCACATACAGAAACTACGAGCAGTACTTC. This chain uses TRBV28 with TRBJ2-7; D gene unclear. V shed 10 bases and J shed 3 bases, with 10 bases lying between them. CDR1 MDHEN and CDR2 SYDVKM come from the germline V gene. CDR3 length: 11 amino acids.

The chain couples TRBV25-1 to TRBJ2-2; TRBD1 matches at 7 bases. The trim removed 4 bases at V and 7 bases at J, leaving 9 bases unmatched. Germline values: CDR1 MGHDK, CDR2 SYGVNS. CDR3 length: 15 residues. The CDR3: CASSATGAFNGELFF. The CDR3, as DNA: TGTGCCAGCAGTGCTACAGGGGCCTTCAACGGGGAGCTGTTTTTT.

The rearrangement joins TRBV5-4 to TRBJ2-5; possible D gene TRBD2, 6 bases. Trimming pared 3 bases from V and 5 bases from J, leaving 11 bases between. Germline V CDR1 and CDR2: SGHNT, YYREEE (reference sequence). This CDR3 has 13 residues. The CDR3 sequence is CASSSGLMETQYF. The CDR3 DNA follows: TGTGCCAGCAGCTCAGGACTAATGGAGACCCAGTACTTC.

In this sample, this clone turned up a few times. The rearrangement links TRBV28 to TRBJ1-2; 7 nucleotides agree with TRBD1. V was pared by 7 bases and J by 5 bases, with 7 bases of the junction left unmatched. This CDR3 has 13 residues. Germline CDR1 reads MDHEN; CDR2 reads SYDVKM. The CDR3 DNA follows: TGTGCCAGCAAGACAGGGTCAATGTATGGCTACACCTTC. Protein sequence: CASKTGSMYGYTF.

The V call is TRBV5-1, the J call TRBJ1-1, with 8 positions matching TRBD1. Per the germline V gene, CDR1 is SGHRS and CDR2 is YFSETQ. The V segment lost 0 bases and the J segment 8 bases; nucleotides outside the gene matches: 6. There are 14 residues in the CDR3. Here the CDR3 DNA reads TGCGCCAGCAGCTTGGGTCAGGGGGCGCGGGAAGCTTTCTTT. As protein: CASSLGQGAREAFF.

The chain links TRBV5-4 to TRBJ2-7, with a possible D match to TRBD2 (5 bases). Germline V gene lookup returns CDR1 SGHNT and CDR2 YYREEE (reference sequence). Trimming pared 3 bases from V and 5 bases from J, leaving 12 bases between. CDR3 length: 13 amino acids. CDR3 nucleotides: TGTGCCAGCAGCTCAAGCCGAGCGGACGAGCAGTACTTC. Translating it yields CASSSSRADEQYF.

The V call is TRBV5-1, the J call TRBJ2-7; 9 bases agree with TRBD1. The CDR3 contains 14 residues. Germline V gene data show CDR1 as SGHRS and CDR2 as YFSETQ. Trimming removed 0 bases from V and 4 bases from J; junction bases left unmatched: 2. CDR3 bases: TGCGCCAGCAGCTTGGACAGGGGGCTTTACGAGCAGTACTTC. Its translation: CASSLDRGLYEQYF. Combining the CDR3 with reference TRBV5-1 and TRBJ2-7 gives the whole variable domain KAGVTQTPRYLIKTRGQQVTLSCSPISGHRSVSWYQQTPGQGLQFLFEYFSETQRNKGNFPGRFSGRQFSNSRSEMNVSTLELGDSALYLCASSLDRGLYEQYFGPGTRLTVT.

The sample holds a few counts of this clone. The chain carries TRBV5-4 and TRBJ1-3; D may be TRBD1 (6 bases). Germline CDR1 reads SGHNT; CDR2 reads YYREEE (reference sequence). The germline V and J ends were trimmed by 3 bases and 1 base, with 14 bases remaining between them. This CDR3 region has 16 residues. The CDR3 reads CASSSIQGGSGNTIYF. In DNA form, the CDR3 reads TGTGCCAGCAGCTCTATACAGGGAGGGTCTGGAAACACCATATATTTT. The variable domain in full, with the rest retrieved from reference TRBV5-4 and TRBJ1-3, is ETGVTQSPTHLIKTRGQQVTLRCSSQSGHNTVSWYQQALGQGPQFIFQYYREEENGRGNFPPRFSGLQFPNYSSELNVNALELDDSALYLCASSSIQGGSGNTIYFGEGSWLTVV.

V gene TRBV28 combines with J gene TRBJ2-2; 7 bases fit TRBD1. This CDR3 is built from 15 residues. From germline, CDR1 is MDHEN and CDR2 SYDVKM. Losses at the gene ends were 3 bases for V and 4 bases for J; bases not matched to a gene: 5. CDR3 region: CASSFNAGGTGELFF. For the CDR3, the DNA is TGTGCCAGCAGTTTTAATGCAGGGGGCACCGGGGAGCTGTTTTTT. Full variable domain (missing parts from reference TRBV28 and TRBJ2-2): DVKVTQSSRYLVKRTGEKVFLECVQDMDHENMFWYRQDPGLGLRLIYFSYDVKMKEKGDIPEGYSVSREKKERFSLILESASTNQTSMYLCASSFNAGGTGELFFGEGSRLTVL.

The genes are TRBV4-3 and TRBJ1-6, with 7 bases fitting TRBD1. V was clipped by 1 base and J by 9 bases; unmatched bases: 12. The CDR3 is 17 residues long. Per germline, CDR1 LGHNA and CDR2 YSLEER. The CDR3 DNA reads TGCGCCAGCAGCCAAGTCGCGCGCCGGGACAGCAGTTCACCCCTCCACTTT. Translating it yields CASSQVARRDSSSPLHF.

V and J are TRBV9 and TRBJ2-7; possibly TRBD2 for D (5 bases). This CDR3 has 17 residues. Germline CDR1 and CDR2: SGDLS and YYNGEE. Between the trimmed V and J ends, which lost 4 bases and 2 bases, there was a span of 22 bases. CDR3 residues: CASSLSVEGRGPYEQYF. Written as DNA, the CDR3 is TGTGCCAGCAGCCTCTCCGTTGAAGGCAGAGGGCCCTACGAGCAGTACTTC.

The chain employs TRBV5-1 and TRBJ2-1; tentative D call: TRBD1 (6 bases). The ends were cut back, 7 bases at V and 10 bases at J, with 12 bases in the middle. This CDR3 spans 11 amino acids. Germline CDR1 is SGHRS and CDR2 is YFSETQ. CDR3 nucleotide sequence: TGCGCCAGCTATTACGGGACAGAGCAGTTCTTC. Translating it yields CASYYGTEQFF.

The rearrangement uses TRBV7-8 and TRBJ2-5; 7 nucleotides align to TRBD1. The germline V gene encodes CDR1 SGHVS and CDR2 FQNEAQ. This CDR3 region has 13 residues. Trimming cost V 3 bases and J 3 bases; bases outside gene matches: 1. CDR3 protein: CASSFDREETQYF. CDR3 sequence (DNA): TGTGCCAGCAGCTTCGACAGGGAAGAGACCCAGTACTTC.

The V and J genes are TRBV29-1 and TRBJ1-1; D gene ambiguous. CDR3 size: 13 residues. The ends were cut back, 5 bases at V and 8 bases at J, with 18 bases in the middle. Germline V gene sequence: CDR1 SQVTM, CDR2 ANQGSEA. CDR3 coding DNA: TGCAGCGTTATGTATCCTCCCGGGGTGGAAGCTTTCTTT. Protein: CSVMYPPGVEAFF.

This clone has only one observation. The genes are TRBV19 and TRBJ1-1; D uncertain. The ends were cut back, 3 bases at V and 1 base at J, with 9 bases in the middle. Germline lookup yields CDR1 LNHDA and CDR2 SQIVND (reference sequence). The CDR3 has 14 amino acids. CDR3 protein: CASSIVAGNTEAFF. CDR3 nucleotides: TGTGCCAGTAGTATCGTGGCGGGGAACACTGAAGCTTTCTTT.

CDR3 amino acids: CASTPEGGNQPQHF. DNA of the CDR3: TGTGCCAGCACCCCCGAGGGGGGGAATCAGCCCCAGCATTTT. The chain joins TRBV2 to TRBJ1-5; TRBD1 might be the D (6 bases). Germline assignment: CDR1 SNHLY and CDR2 FYNNEI. The V end was cut by 7 bases, the J end by 4 bases, with 14 bases between. This CDR3 comprises 14 residues.

V gene TRBV29-1 combines with J gene TRBJ1-2; tentative D call: TRBD1 (5 bases). V gave up 6 bases and J gave up 12 bases, with 23 bases separating them. Per germline, CDR1 SQVTM and CDR2 ANQGSEA. The CDR3 totals 13 residues. CDR3 sequence reads: CSVVDGGTPPDTF. The CDR3 DNA reads TGCAGCGTCGTTGATGGCGGGACCCCTCCGGACACCTTC.

The genes are TRBV19 and TRBJ1-3; D gene unclear. The CDR3 contains 16 residues. The V gene lost 5 bases and the J gene lost 0 bases, with 14 bases spanning the gap. The germline V gene has CDR1 LNHDA and CDR2 SQIVND (reference sequence). Written as DNA, the CDR3 is TGTGCCAGTAGTTGGGCAGGAGACTACTCTGGAAACACCATATATTTT. Amino acid sequence: CASSWAGDYSGNTIYF.

V is TRBV12-3 or TRBV12-4 and J is TRBJ2-7; perhaps TRBD2 as D (6 bases). The CDR3 has 11 residues. The ends were cut back, 7 bases at V and 6 bases at J, with 10 bases in the middle. In DNA, the CDR3 is TGTGCCAGCAACTCGGAGGGCGAGCAGTACTTC. It codes for CASNSEGEQYF.

CDR3 sequence reads: CASSFRQGTYEQYF. Here the CDR3 DNA reads TGTGCCAGCAGCTTCCGCCAGGGAACCTACGAGCAGTACTTC. V gene TRBV11-2 combines with J gene TRBJ2-7, with a tentative D call TRBD1 (5 bases). Germline V gives CDR1 SGHAT, CDR2 FQNNGV. The CDR3 has 14 residues. The V and J ends lost 3 bases and 2 bases respectively, with 11 bases between them.

The chain couples TRBV6-5 to TRBJ1-2, with D perhaps TRBD1 (5 bases). Trimming took off 2 bases at V and 7 bases at J, with 20 bases between the two ends. The CDR3 has 16 residues. Germline V gives CDR1 MNHEY, CDR2 SVGAGI. The chain's CDR3 is CASSYGQGFGPGGYTF. CDR3 nucleotide sequence: TGTGCCAGCAGTTACGGCCAGGGTTTTGGGCCGGGTGGCTACACCTTC.